The rows below give T cell receptor beta chains drawn from one sample of a study of OX40 agonist ivuxolimab in advanced cancers. The method was immunoSEQ multiplex PCR; TCRdb's version includes in-frame clones alone and lacks a portion of them. The table has about 28,000 clones, roughly 80% seen once. Sequenced material: CD4+ or CD8+ T cells sorted from blood, taken in a trial of the OX40 agonist ivuxolimab. The receptors derive from an adult with an advanced solid tumor such as melanoma, head and neck, liver or kidney cancer. Each CDR3 is given with its conserved first and last residue. Each record gives: D gene, CDR3 length, J gene, clone size, V gene, CDR3 protein, CDR3 DNA. A D gene is named only where the DNA matches it firmly. The size entry is marked missing in some rows and otherwise reads once, few, many or a size class.

D: TRBD1; length: 15; J: TRBJ2-2; size: -; V: TRBV11-2; CDR3: CASSLSGGGTGELFF; DNA: TGTGCCAGCAGCTTATCAGGGGGCGGAACCGGGGAGCTGTTTTTT
D: TRBD1; length: 14; J: TRBJ1-5; size: few; V: TRBV10-2; CDR3: CASNETGTVQPQHF; DNA: TGCGCCAGCAATGAGACAGGGACCGTTCAGCCCCAGCATTTT
D: TRBD1; length: 15; J: TRBJ1-2; size: -; V: TRBV4-2; CDR3: CASSGGQEINYGYTF; DNA: TGTGCCAGCAGCGGGGGACAGGAGATTAACTATGGCTACACCTTC
D: TRBD1; length: 14; J: TRBJ2-7; size: medium-sized; V: TRBV2; CDR3: CASSAWGTAYEQYF; DNA: TGTGCCAGCAGTGCTTGGGGGACAGCCTACGAGCAGTACTTC
D: -; length: 18; J: TRBJ1-4; size: -; V: TRBV5-8; CDR3: CASSSPTSARPTNEKLFF; DNA: TGTGCCAGCAGCTCCCCTACGTCCGCGCGTCCAACTAATGAAAAACTGTTTTTT
D: -; length: 13; J: TRBJ1-1; size: -; V: TRBV7-8; CDR3: CASSFQGSTEAFF; DNA: TGTGCCAGCAGCTTTCAGGGGTCCACTGAAGCTTTCTTT
D: -; length: 13; J: TRBJ2-7; size: -; V: TRBV27; CDR3: CASSLTQSYEQYF; DNA: TGTGCCAGCAGTTTAACACAGTCCTACGAGCAGTACTTC
D: -; length: 15; J: TRBJ2-7; size: -; V: TRBV6-6; CDR3: CASSSKGPWGYEQYF; DNA: TGTGCCAGCAGTTCTAAGGGCCCCTGGGGATACGAGCAGTACTTC
D: TRBD1; length: 16; J: TRBJ2-2; size: -; V: TRBV7-9; CDR3: CASSPSGTANTGELFF; DNA: TGTGCCAGCAGCCCATCCGGGACAGCTAACACCGGGGAGCTGTTTTTT
D: -; length: 12; J: TRBJ1-6; size: -; V: TRBV19; CDR3: CASSSGRSPLHF; DNA: TGTGCCAGTAGTTCTGGGCGTTCACCCCTCCACTTT
D: TRBD1; length: 17; J: TRBJ2-2; size: -; V: TRBV5-4; CDR3: CASSSITDRANTGELFF; DNA: TGTGCCAGCAGCTCTATTACGGACAGGGCGAACACCGGGGAGCTGTTTTTT
D: -; length: 15; J: TRBJ2-4; size: -; V: TRBV4-1; CDR3: CASSLRGHAKNIQYF; DNA: TGCGCCAGCAGCCTGCGGGGGCATGCCAAAAACATTCAGTACTTC
D: -; length: 12; J: TRBJ1-2; size: -; V: TRBV19; CDR3: CASTWAGNGYTF; DNA: TGTGCCAGTACCTGGGCAGGGAATGGCTACACCTTC
D: -; length: 17; J: TRBJ1-5; size: -; V: TRBV19; CDR3: CASSIDFGRFSNQPQHF; DNA: TGTGCCAGTAGTATAGACTTCGGACGGTTTAGCAATCAGCCCCAGCATTTT
D: -; length: 15; J: TRBJ2-5; size: -; V: TRBV6-9; CDR3: CASSSSGGKGETQYF; DNA: TGTGCCAGCAGCAGCTCAGGAGGGAAGGGAGAGACCCAGTACTTC
D: -; length: 13; J: TRBJ2-5; size: -; V: TRBV5-8; CDR3: CASSLWGDETQYF; DNA: TGTGCCAGCAGCTTGTGGGGGGATGAGACCCAGTACTTC
D: -; length: 13; J: TRBJ2-7; size: -; V: TRBV5-4; CDR3: CASSRRPSYEQYF; DNA: TGTGCCAGCAGCCGCCGGCCCTCCTACGAGCAGTACTTC
D: -; length: 15; J: TRBJ1-2; size: once; V: TRBV9; CDR3: CASSPRSADNYGYTF; DNA: TGTGCCAGCAGCCCCCGATCGGCGGACAACTATGGCTACACCTTC
D: -; length: 15; J: TRBJ1-2; size: -; V: TRBV7-9; CDR3: CASSPPRTSGYGYTF; DNA: TGTGCCAGCAGCCCACCGAGGACCTCCGGATATGGCTACACCTTC
D: TRBD2; length: 16; J: TRBJ2-7; size: -; V: TRBV5-1; CDR3: CASSKRGQRGTYEQYF; DNA: TGCGCCAGCAGCAAGCGCGGCCAGCGGGGGACCTACGAGCAGTACTTC
D: -; length: 14; J: TRBJ1-2; size: -; V: TRBV6-1; CDR3: CASSEVELHYGYTF; DNA: TGTGCCAGCAGTGAAGTAGAACTCCACTATGGCTACACCTTC
D: TRBD2; length: 16; J: TRBJ2-3; size: -; V: TRBV7-2; CDR3: CASSSRLAGTTDTQYF; DNA: TGTGCCAGCAGCTCCCGACTAGCGGGGACCACAGATACGCAGTATTTT
D: TRBD1; length: 13; J: TRBJ1-1; size: -; V: TRBV30; CDR3: CAWLITGGAEAFF; DNA: TGTGCCTGGCTAATAACAGGGGGCGCGGAGGCTTTCTTT
D: -; length: 16; J: TRBJ1-5; size: -; V: TRBV19; CDR3: CASSIYPDSWNQPQHF; DNA: TGTGCCAGTAGTATATATCCGGACAGCTGGAATCAGCCCCAGCATTTT
D: TRBD2; length: 12; J: TRBJ2-7; size: -; V: TRBV5-5; CDR3: CASSLSGGEQYF; DNA: TGTGCCAGCAGCTTGTCGGGAGGCGAGCAGTACTTC
D: -; length: 15; J: TRBJ2-7; size: -; V: TRBV7-6; CDR3: CASSSRGARGYEQYF; DNA: TGTGCCAGCAGCTCCAGGGGGGCCCGGGGCTACGAGCAGTACTTC
D: -; length: 15; J: TRBJ1-1; size: -; V: TRBV5-6; CDR3: CASSLAQGGNTEAFF; DNA: TGTGCCAGCAGCTTGGCGCAGGGTGGCAACACTGAAGCTTTCTTT
D: -; length: 16; J: TRBJ1-4; size: -; V: TRBV7-2; CDR3: CASSVGLRGANEKLFF; DNA: TGTGCCAGCAGCGTAGGGCTTCGCGGAGCAAATGAAAAACTGTTTTTT
D: -; length: 13; J: TRBJ1-1; size: once; V: TRBV27; CDR3: CASSNRGNTEAFF; DNA: TGTGCCAGCAGTAACAGAGGCAACACTGAAGCTTTCTTT
D: TRBD2; length: 17; J: TRBJ2-5; size: -; V: TRBV19; CDR3: CASSSPPSTSKEETQYF; DNA: TGTGCCAGTAGTTCCCCCCCATCGACTAGCAAGGAGGAGACCCAGTACTTC
D: TRBD1; length: 16; J: TRBJ2-7; size: -; V: TRBV6-5; CDR3: CASSYSSGTGPYEQYF; DNA: TGTGCCAGCAGTTACTCGTCCGGGACAGGTCCCTACGAGCAGTACTTC
D: -; length: 13; J: TRBJ1-4; size: -; V: TRBV5-6; CDR3: CASSLTEDEKLFF; DNA: TGTGCCAGCAGCCTAACCGAGGATGAAAAACTGTTTTTT
D: -; length: 15; J: TRBJ2-7; size: once; V: TRBV7-9; CDR3: CASSSVAGSSYEQYF; DNA: TGTGCCAGCAGCTCAGTTGCTGGAAGCTCCTACGAGCAGTACTTC
D: -; length: 12; J: TRBJ2-3; size: -; V: TRBV6-5; CDR3: CASSSPGDTQYF; DNA: TGTGCCAGCAGTTCCCCCGGGGATACGCAGTATTTT
D: TRBD1; length: 15; J: TRBJ2-5; size: -; V: TRBV6-5; CDR3: CASSPTGGWGETQYF; DNA: TGTGCCAGCAGTCCCACAGGGGGCTGGGGAGAGACCCAGTACTTC